The 27 T cell receptor beta chains below were found in one sample sequenced in a study of cytomegalovirus exposure and HLA in healthy donors (dated by TCRdb to the late 2010s). The library was made by the immunoSEQ multiplex PCR assay. TCRdb's version of the immuneACCESS table is confined to in-frame rearrangements and falls short of the full clone set. An unresolved V gene accounts for under half of the shortfall where checked; the remainder is of unknown origin. In all, the sample holds 180,000 or so clones, and more than 75% of those were seen once. Of the sample, roughly 1.5% falls within the top ten clones. Sequencing used PBMCs. Receptors were obtained from a woman aged 25-40 years in good health and CMV-seronegative.

The CDR3, as DNA: TGTGCCAGCAGAGGGGACCAAGAGACCCAGTACTTC. Translating it yields CASRGDQETQYF. J is TRBJ2-5 and V is TRBV27, with D possibly TRBD1 on 5 matching bases. The CDR3 consists of 12 residues. Germline CDR1 MNHEY, CDR2 SMNVEV (reference sequence). V lost 6 bases and J 0 bases, leaving 5 bases between the germline ends.

The chain combines TRBV10-3 with TRBJ2-1; 7 bases agree with TRBD2. V dropped 7 bases and J dropped 1; count of bases not matched to a gene: 7. CDR3 length: 15 amino acids. The germline gives CDR1 ENHRY, CDR2 SYGVKD. CDR3 loop: CAIKGAGYSYNEQFF. CDR3 in DNA: TGTGCCATCAAGGGAGCGGGGTATTCCTACAATGAGCAGTTCTTC.

The chain joins TRBV13 to TRBJ2-3; the D is unclear. The V gene lost 2 bases and the J gene lost 6 bases, with 6 bases spanning the gap. Germline CDR1 is PRHDT and CDR2 is FYEKMQ (reference sequence). This CDR3 region has 12 residues. CDR3: CASSLIMDTQYF. CDR3 DNA: TGTGCCAGCAGCTTAATTATGGATACGCAGTATTTT.

The V call is TRBV5-8, the J call TRBJ2-1; weak D call: TRBD1 (6 bases). Germline V lookup: CDR1 SGHTS, CDR2 YDEGEE. With 2 bases removed from V and 5 bases from J, the gap between germline ends came to 14 bases. The length of the CDR3 is 15 residues. The CDR3 loop is CASSFGQYSNNEQFF. DNA for the CDR3: TGTGCCAGCAGCTTCGGACAGTATTCGAACAATGAGCAGTTCTTC.

V and J are TRBV4-1 and TRBJ2-1, with 9 positions matching TRBD1. CDR1 and CDR2 (germline): MGHRA, YSYEKL. V lost 4 bases, J lost 3 bases, and 7 bases stayed unmatched. This CDR3 spans 16 amino acids. The chain's CDR3 is CASSPTGGSIYNEQFF. CDR3 in DNA: TGCGCCAGCAGCCCGACAGGGGGTTCGATCTACAATGAGCAGTTCTTC.

The V and J genes are TRBV10-1 and TRBJ2-3; D not certain. Deletions cut 0 bases from V and 1 base from J, with 14 bases between. The CDR3 consists of 17 residues. The germline V gene encodes CDR1 WNHNN and CDR2 SYGVQD (reference sequence). CDR3 residues: CASSESSPVQGTDTQYF. The DNA for the CDR3 is TGCGCCAGCAGTGAGTCATCGCCCGTCCAGGGCACAGATACGCAGTATTTT.

The chain recombines TRBV5-4 with TRBJ1-5; D gene uncertain. Germline V lookup: CDR1 SGHNT, CDR2 YYREEE (reference sequence). The CDR3 length is 15 residues. The V end was cut by 1 base, the J end by 2 bases, with 10 bases between. The chain's CDR3 is CASSLMGSRNQPQHF. CDR3 bases: TGTGCCAGCAGCTTGATGGGCAGCCGCAATCAGCCCCAGCATTTT.

V and J are TRBV9 and TRBJ2-5, with 10 bases identical to TRBD1. CDR1 is SGDLS and CDR2 is YYNGEE in the germline V gene. Trimming took 4 bases from V and 2 from J; bases not matched to a gene: 11. This CDR3 has 17 residues. CDR3 protein: CASSLPKGTGDQETQYF. The CDR3 nucleotides are TGTGCCAGCAGCCTCCCTAAGGGGACAGGGGATCAAGAGACCCAGTACTTC.

The CDR3 is CASSSTALQGKAEQYF. CDR3 sequence (DNA): TGTGCCAGCAGCTCAACGGCCCTCCAGGGCAAGGCCGAGCAGTACTTC. The chain has TRBV5-4 and TRBJ2-7, with D maybe TRBD1 (5 bases). CDR1 and CDR2 from the germline V gene are SGHNT and YYREEE (reference sequence). The CDR3 covers 16 residues. V was cut by 3 bases and J by 6 bases, with 22 bases left in between.

The chain uses TRBV18 and TRBJ1-5; D call uncertain. The CDR3 runs to 15 residues. Germline CDR1 is KGHSH and CDR2 is LQKENI. With 3 bases removed from V and 2 bases from J, the gap between germline ends came to 11 bases. CDR3 region: CASSPSYGGNQPQHF. CDR3 coding DNA: TGTGCCAGCTCACCCTCCTACGGGGGCAATCAGCCCCAGCATTTT.

The chain recombines TRBV15 with TRBJ2-1; D is possibly TRBD2 (6 bases). The germline gives CDR1 LNHNV, CDR2 YYDKDF (reference sequence). This CDR3 comprises 18 residues. Trimming stripped 0 bases from V and 2 bases from J, with 17 bases between. The CDR3 DNA reads as TGTGCCACCAGCAGAGATCAATGGGGACTTGAAACCTACAATGAGCAGTTCTTC. It encodes CATSRDQWGLETYNEQFF.

The chain couples TRBV11-1 to TRBJ1-1; D is undetermined. V dropped 7 bases and J dropped 4 bases, with 19 bases sitting between them. The germline CDR1 and CDR2 sequences are SGHAT and FQDESV (reference sequence). The length of the CDR3 is 15 residues. The CDR3 nucleotides are TGTGCCAGCACCCGAAGCGGGGTACGGGGCACTGAAGCTTTCTTT. This translates into CASTRSGVRGTEAFF.

The rearrangement joins TRBV5-6 to TRBJ2-7; 7 bases map to TRBD1. Germline assignment: CDR1 SGHDT and CDR2 YYEEEE. Unmatched junction bases numbered 10, after V lost 2 bases and J lost 5 bases. The CDR3 is made up of 15 amino acids. The CDR3 nucleotides read TGTGCCAGCAGCTTTGTGGACAGGAGTATCGACGAGCAGTACTTC. Protein: CASSFVDRSIDEQYF.

CDR3 region: CASSPFAGTSGTISSYEQYF. The CDR3 DNA is TGCGCCAGCAGCCCCTTCGCCGGGACTAGCGGGACGATAAGCTCCTACGAGCAGTACTTC. The chain links TRBV5-1 to TRBJ2-7; 13 nucleotides align to TRBD2. Germline V gene data show CDR1 as SGHRS and CDR2 as YFSETQ. The ends lost 4 bases at V and 0 bases at J; junction bases unmatched: 16. This CDR3 contains 20 residues.

This chain joins TRBV6-6 and TRBJ2-5, with 7 bases matching TRBD1. This CDR3 region has 14 residues. The V gene's germline CDR1 is MNHNY and CDR2 SVGAGI (reference sequence). Trimming cost V 5 bases and J 1 base; bases outside gene matches: 4. The CDR3 reads CASSPRQGQETQYF. The CDR3 nucleotides are TGTGCCAGCAGTCCCCGACAGGGCCAAGAGACCCAGTACTTC.

J is TRBJ2-4 and V is TRBV18; D remains ambiguous. There are 16 residues in the CDR3. V was cut by 3 bases and J by 0 bases, with 12 bases left in between. Germline V gene sequence: CDR1 KGHSH, CDR2 LQKENI. The CDR3 loop reads CASSPALNLAKNIQYF. In nucleotides, the CDR3 is TGTGCCAGCTCACCGGCACTAAATCTAGCCAAAAACATTCAGTACTTC.

This chain links TRBV2 with TRBJ2-1; D perhaps matches TRBD1 (6 bases). Trimming removed 7 bases from V and 4 bases from J, with 11 bases in between. Per germline, CDR1 SNHLY and CDR2 FYNNEI. CDR3 length: 13 amino acids. CDR3 protein: CASTGERYNEQFF. CDR3 coding DNA: TGTGCCAGCACAGGGGAACGGTACAATGAGCAGTTCTTC.

The CDR3 DNA reads as TGTGCCATAAACCCCGGGACAGGGCACCAAGAGACCCAGTACTTC. It yields the protein CAINPGTGHQETQYF. This chain links TRBV10-3 with TRBJ2-5; 9 nucleotides align to TRBD1. The CDR3 runs 15 residues. The trim removed 9 bases at V and 0 bases at J, leaving 8 bases unmatched. Looked up from germline, CDR1 is ENHRY and CDR2 is SYGVKD.

The chain couples TRBV7-9 to TRBJ1-1; 7 bases fit TRBD1. Germline V CDR1 and CDR2: SEHNR, FQNEAQ (reference sequence). With V trimmed by 5 bases and J by 6 bases, 3 bases remained unmatched. The CDR3 has 12 residues. The DNA for the CDR3 is TGTGCCAGCAGCCACGGGACAGCTGAAGCTTTCTTT. Its protein product is CASSHGTAEAFF.

The J gene is TRBJ2-1, the V gene TRBV19, with D possibly matching TRBD1 (5 bases). V dropped 3 bases and J dropped 7 bases, with 16 bases sitting between them. The CDR3 contains 15 residues. Germline loops: CDR1 LNHDA, CDR2 SQIVND (reference sequence). CDR3: CASSILPGSGNEQFF. The CDR3 nucleotides are TGTGCCAGTAGTATCCTTCCAGGGTCTGGAAATGAGCAGTTCTTC.

The sample holds one count of this clone. This chain uses TRBV5-1 with TRBJ2-1; 7 bases are shared with TRBD2. The CDR3 is made up of 15 amino acids. The J segment lost 4 bases and the V segment lost 3 bases, leaving 7 bases of the junction unmatched. The germline gives CDR1 SGHRS, CDR2 YFSETQ. The DNA for the CDR3 is TGCGCCAGCAGCTATAGCGGGTCCAAGTACAATGAGCAGTTCTTC. The encoded protein is CASSYSGSKYNEQFF. The full variable domain, completed using reference TRBV5-1 and TRBJ2-1, is KAGVTQTPRYLIKTRGQQVTLSCSPISGHRSVSWYQQTPGQGLQFLFEYFSETQRNKGNFPGRFSGRQFSNSRSEMNVSTLELGDSALYLCASSYSGSKYNEQFFGPGTRLTVL.

CDR3 in amino acids: CASSSRTGGMETQYF. CDR3 nucleotide sequence: TGTGCCAGCAGCTCCCGGACAGGGGGCATGGAGACCCAGTACTTC. V usage is TRBV7-9 and J usage is TRBJ2-5; TRBD1 agrees at 11 bases. The CDR3 covers 15 residues. V was clipped by 4 bases and J by 5 bases; unmatched bases: 6. The V gene's germline CDR1 is SEHNR and CDR2 FQNEAQ (reference sequence). Combining the CDR3 with reference TRBV7-9 and TRBJ2-5 gives the whole variable domain DTGVSQNPRHKITKRGQNVTFRCDPISEHNRLYWYRQTLGQGPEFLTYFQNEAQLEKSRLLSDRFSAERPKGSFSTLEIQRTEQGDSAMYLCASSSRTGGMETQYFGPGTRLLVL.

The J gene is TRBJ2-2, the V gene TRBV15; TRBD2 aligns across 16 bases. V trimming: 1 base; J trimming: 4 bases; junction bases outside the gene matches: 9. This CDR3 contains 20 residues. CDR1 and CDR2 (germline): LNHNV, YYDKDF (reference sequence). The CDR3 reads CATSRAPGTSGGAGTGELFF. The DNA of the CDR3 is TGTGCCACCAGCAGAGCTCCCGGGACTAGCGGGGGGGCGGGCACCGGGGAGCTGTTTTTT.

The chain recombines TRBV2 with TRBJ1-4; D gene uncertain. This CDR3 has 15 residues. V was trimmed by 3 bases and J by 8 bases, leaving 16 bases between them. Germline CDR1 SNHLY, CDR2 FYNNEI. The CDR3 DNA sequence: TGTGCCAGCAGTGAGGCGAGACACCTGCAGGAAAAACTGTTTTTT. Translated: CASSEARHLQEKLFF.

This clone is a singleton in its sample. V gene TRBV9 combines with J gene TRBJ2-7, with 16 bases aligning to TRBD2. The V segment lost 4 bases and the J segment 5 bases; nucleotides outside the gene matches: 9. The germline gives CDR1 SGDLS, CDR2 YYNGEE. The CDR3 is 17 amino acids. CDR3 sequence (DNA): TGTGCCAGCAGCCTGGGGACTAGCGGGGGGGCGGGGAACGAGCAGTACTTC. Residues: CASSLGTSGGAGNEQYF. The full variable domain, rest sourced from reference TRBV9 and TRBJ2-7, is DSGVTQTPKHLITATGQRVTLRCSPRSGDLSVYWYQQSLDQGLQFLIQYYNGEERAKGNILERFSAQQFPDLHSELNLSSLELGDSALYFCASSLGTSGGAGNEQYFGPGTRLTVT.

The rearrangement uses TRBV6-1 and TRBJ1-2; D is uncertain. Germline V lookup: CDR1 MNHNS, CDR2 SASEGT. The CDR3 has 15 residues. Trimming removed 6 bases at V and 5 bases at J, with 19 bases between. The CDR3 nucleotides read TGTGCCAGCAGCCACTCTAGAGACCAGAGATATGGCTACACCTTC. Translating it yields CASSHSRDQRYGYTF.

V usage is TRBV10-3 and J usage is TRBJ2-2; D might be TRBD2 (6 bases). CDR1 is ENHRY and CDR2 is SYGVKD in the germline V gene. V was shortened by 8 bases and J by 6 bases, with 13 bases between the two germline ends. This CDR3 region has 13 residues. The CDR3 DNA is TGTGCCATCGGTAAGCGGGCCCCCGGGGAGCTGTTTTTT. It codes for CAIGKRAPGELFF.